These T cell receptor beta chains were read from a single sample in a study of early T cells in non-severe SARS-CoV-2 infection. TCRdb reanalysed the 5' RACE reads using MiXCR and keeps one entry per CDR3 protein. This repertoire shows 25,000 to 30,000 distinct CDR3 sequences, over 4% found once; its top ten account for roughly 2.7%. The sample taken for sequencing was whole blood. Every receptor here comes from an adult who was a healthcare worker with PCR-confirmed SARS-CoV-2 infection or an uninfected control (not recorded which). CDR3s include the opening cysteine and the closing phenylalanine or tryptophan. Each record gives: D gene, clone size, J gene, CDR3 length, V gene, CDR3 protein, CDR3 DNA. A D gene is named only where the DNA matches it firmly. Some rows have no size entry. The others give once, few or many, or a class for an expanded clone.

NA | many | TRBJ2-1 | 11 | TRBV7-9 | CASAYYNEQFF | TGTGCCAGCGCCTACTACAATGAGCAGTTCTTC
NA | many | TRBJ2-5 | 14 | TRBV3-1 | CASSPGLTDKTQYF | TGTGCCAGCAGCCCCGGACTTACGGATAAGACCCAGTACTTC
NA | many | TRBJ1-5 | 15 | TRBV29-1 | CSVPRKERSNQPQHF | TGCAGCGTCCCCCGTAAGGAAAGAAGCAATCAGCCCCAGCATTTT
NA | many | TRBJ1-6 | 12 | TRBV14 | CASSLSNSPLHF | TGTGCCAGCAGCCTGTCGAATTCACCCCTCCACTTT
TRBD2 | many | TRBJ2-7 | 13 | TRBV9 | CASSVDGGYEQYF | TGTGCCAGCAGCGTGGACGGGGGGTACGAGCAGTACTTC
NA | many | TRBJ2-1 | 17 | TRBV3-1 | CASSQGEATSRGNEQFF | TGTGCCAGCAGCCAAGGGGAGGCTACTAGCAGAGGGAATGAGCAGTTCTTC
NA | NA | TRBJ1-5 | 14 | TRBV12-3/TRBV12-4 | CASSEGPSDQPQHF | TGTGCCAGCAGTGAGGGGCCTTCGGATCAGCCCCAGCATTTT
NA | many | TRBJ1-5 | 14 | TRBV12-3/TRBV12-4 | CASSLGVSNQPQHF | TGTGCCAGCAGTTTGGGGGTTAGCAATCAGCCCCAGCATTTT
TRBD2 | many | TRBJ2-1 | 15 | TRBV13 | CASSPGLAGYNEQFF | TGTGCCAGCAGCCCCGGGCTAGCGGGGTACAATGAGCAGTTCTTC
NA | few | TRBJ1-2 | 13 | TRBV19 | CASSMVNSYGYTF | TGTGCCAGTAGTATGGTGAACTCGTATGGCTACACCTTC
NA | few | TRBJ1-1 | 14 | TRBV9 | CASSAAGDYTEAFF | TGTGCCAGCAGCGCGGCCGGGGACTACACTGAAGCTTTCTTT
NA | many | TRBJ2-7 | 12 | TRBV29-1 | CSVGGQGAEQYF | TGCAGCGTTGGCGGCCAGGGAGCCGAGCAGTACTTC
NA | many | TRBJ2-5 | 13 | TRBV30 | CAWSGGHRETQYF | TGTGCCTGGAGTGGCGGTCACAGGGAGACCCAGTACTTC
NA | many | TRBJ1-5 | 14 | TRBV24-1 | CATSDQLSDQPQHF | TGTGCCACCAGTGATCAATTGTCAGATCAGCCCCAGCATTTT
NA | many | TRBJ2-5 | 12 | TRBV14 | CASSHNVETQYF | TGTGCCAGCAGCCATAACGTGGAGACCCAGTACTTC
NA | few | TRBJ2-3 | 14 | TRBV12-3/TRBV12-4 | CASLKLGATDTQYF | TGTGCCAGCCTCAAGCTCGGGGCGACAGATACGCAGTATTTT
TRBD1 | few | TRBJ2-1 | 13 | TRBV29-1 | CSVAGQGANEQFF | TGCAGCGTAGCGGGACAGGGGGCGAATGAGCAGTTCTTC
TRBD1 | NA | TRBJ1-1 | 13 | TRBV29-1 | CSVEGEGASEAFF | TGCAGCGTTGAGGGCGAGGGGGCCTCTGAAGCTTTCTTT
NA | few | TRBJ1-2 | 14 | TRBV5-1 | CASSLGQGPRGYTF | TGCGCCAGCAGCTTGGGCCAGGGGCCGCGGGGCTACACCTTC
TRBD2 | NA | TRBJ2-4 | 16 | TRBV27 | CASSLFWGGAKNIQYF | TGTGCCAGCAGTTTATTTTGGGGGGGGGCCAAAAACATTCAGTACTTC
NA | many | TRBJ2-3 | 15 | TRBV5-1 | CASSLAGASTDTQYF | TGCGCCAGCAGCTTGGCGGGGGCGAGCACAGATACGCAGTATTTT
TRBD2 | few | TRBJ2-1 | 14 | TRBV6-2/TRBV6-3 | CASRTPSGYNEQFF | TGTGCCAGCAGAACCCCTAGCGGATACAATGAGCAGTTCTTC
TRBD2 | many | TRBJ2-3 | 14 | TRBV7-9 | CASSSGTSADTQYF | TGTGCCAGCAGCTCGGGGACTAGCGCAGATACGCAGTATTTT
TRBD1 | few | TRBJ2-7 | 15 | TRBV10-3 | CAISEPGQGPLEQYF | TGTGCCATCAGTGAGCCGGGACAGGGGCCTCTGGAGCAGTACTTC
TRBD1 | many | TRBJ1-6 | 14 | TRBV11-2 | CASSETGGASPLHF | TGTGCCAGCAGCGAAACAGGGGGGGCTTCACCCCTCCACTTT
NA | NA | TRBJ2-3 | 13 | TRBV20-1 | CSAVERPWDTQYF | TGCAGTGCTGTTGAGCGGCCCTGGGATACGCAGTATTTT
NA | many | TRBJ1-2 | 14 | TRBV9 | CASSAHGGDYGYTF | TGTGCCAGCAGCGCCCATGGGGGCGACTATGGCTACACCTTC
NA | many | TRBJ2-4 | 12 | TRBV7-9 | CASEGSKNIQYF | TGTGCCAGCGAGGGATCCAAAAACATTCAGTACTTC
TRBD1 | many | TRBJ1-4 | 14 | TRBV20-1 | CSAPPGGVGEKLFF | TGCAGTGCTCCCCCAGGGGGGGTGGGCGAAAAACTGTTTTTT
NA | few | TRBJ2-3 | 14 | TRBV7-3 | CASSRTHSTDTQYF | TGTGCCAGCAGCCGTACACATTCCACAGATACGCAGTATTTT
NA | NA | TRBJ1-3 | 17 | TRBV7-9 | CASSLALRRGRGNTIYF | TGTGCCAGCAGCTTAGCCCTTCGACGAGGCCGAGGAAACACCATATATTTT
NA | NA | TRBJ2-4 | 13 | TRBV29-1 | CSITQGTKNIQYF | TGCAGCATCACCCAGGGGACCAAAAACATTCAGTACTTC
NA | NA | TRBJ2-1 | 14 | TRBV30 | CAWSVLPQGRKQFF | TGTGCCTGGAGTGTACTCCCGCAGGGGAGGAAGCAGTTCTTC
NA | NA | TRBJ1-1 | 11 | TRBV25-1 | CASSESSAAFF | TGTGCCAGCAGTGAATCTTCAGCGGCTTTCTTT
NA | NA | TRBJ2-3 | 14 | TRBV11-3 | CASRRGIGTDTQYF | TGTGCCAGCCGAAGGGGTATCGGCACAGATACGCAGTATTTT
NA | NA | TRBJ2-3 | 16 | TRBV5-6 | CASAFDGGSSTDTQYF | TGTGCCAGCGCTTTCGACGGCGGATCTAGCACAGATACGCAGTACTTT
NA | NA | TRBJ2-1 | 12 | TRBV11-2 | CASSLGYNEQFF | TGTGCCAGCAGCTTAGGATACAATGAGCAGTTCTTC
NA | medium-sized | TRBJ1-6 | 14 | TRBV7-6 | CASSLTPGNSPLHF | TGTGCCAGCAGCTTAACGCCGGGCAATTCACCCCTCCACTTT
TRBD2 | NA | TRBJ2-2 | 15 | TRBV9 | CASSVELAGTGELFF | TGTGCCAGCAGCGTAGAACTAGCGGGGACCGGGGAGCTGTTTTTT
NA | NA | TRBJ2-7 | 15 | TRBV11-2 | CASSLGRGPPYEQYF | TGTGCCAGCAGCTTAGGTAGGGGACCACCCTACGAGCAGTACTTC
NA | many | TRBJ1-3 | 13 | TRBV29-1 | CSVEYGSGNTIYF | TGCAGCGTTGAATACGGCTCTGGAAACACCATATATTTT
NA | many | TRBJ2-1 | 14 | TRBV7-3 | CASSEAGLIDEQFF | TGTGCCAGCAGCGAAGCGGGCCTGATCGATGAGCAGTTCTTC
NA | many | TRBJ2-7 | 14 | TRBV28 | CASSLVGSAYEQYF | TGTGCCAGCAGTTTGGTGGGATCAGCCTACGAGCAGTACTTC
NA | few | TRBJ1-2 | 13 | TRBV12-3/TRBV12-4 | CASSLGLNYGYTF | TGTGCCAGCAGTTTGGGTCTGAACTATGGCTACACCTTC
TRBD1 | NA | TRBJ1-5 | 15 | TRBV10-3 | CAIKAGQDSNQPQHF | TGTGCCATCAAGGCGGGACAGGATAGCAATCAGCCCCAGCATTTT
NA | many | TRBJ1-2 | 14 | TRBV5-6 | CASSHRRRGYGYTF | TGTGCCAGCAGCCACAGACGGAGAGGCTATGGCTACACCTTC
TRBD2 | many | TRBJ2-3 | 16 | TRBV4-1 | CASSQGFSGSTDTQYF | TGCGCCAGCAGCCAAGGGTTTAGCGGGAGCACAGATACGCAGTATTTT
TRBD1 | NA | TRBJ2-7 | 15 | TRBV5-1 | CASSLSPGTGGEQYF | TGCGCCAGCAGCCTAAGTCCCGGGACAGGTGGCGAGCAGTACTTC